This T cell receptor beta chain emerged from a study of naive and memory T cell subsets. The table lists this clonotype with a few counts. Cells stained for CD3, CD4, CD8, CD45RA, CD27 and viability were sorted into four CD45RA/CD27 subsets. Germline CDR1 ENHRY, CDR2 SYGVKD. V dropped 6 bases and J dropped 4 bases, with 8 bases sitting between them. The CDR3 totals 12 residues. Two oligonucleotides, mixed equimolar, formed the beta constant-region primer covering TRBC1 and TRBC2. TCRdb reprocessed the UMI-ligation and nested PCR reads with MiXCR, giving one entry per CDR3 protein. The data hold 120,000 to 150,000 distinct CDR3 sequences, with approximately 15% observed a single time.

This TCR was sampled from a human donor in good health. The sequenced sample was naive CD4+ T cells from blood. The rearrangement uses TRBV10-3 and TRBJ2-3; D call uncertain. The CDR3 nucleotides read TGTGCCATCAGCGATACCGCAGATACGCAGTATTTT. This encodes CAISDTADTQYF.